Shown below are 21 T cell receptor beta chains from a single sample sequenced in a study of T cells after yellow fever vaccination. TCRdb re-called the 5' RACE reads with MiXCR, one entry per CDR3 protein. This table has about 350,000 distinct CDR3 sequences, around 8.1% appearing once. The sequencing here drew on PBMCs, taken approximately 47 days after the first yellow fever vaccination. These receptors all stem from a man aged 18 to 29 who received the YFV17D yellow fever vaccine.

The V and J genes are TRBV4-3 and TRBJ1-2; D is ambiguous. The CDR3 is 17 amino acids. V lost 0 bases and J lost 0, with 14 bases in between. Looked up from germline, CDR1 is LGHNA and CDR2 is YSLEER. The chain's CDR3 is CASSQESWSASNYGYTF. For the CDR3, the DNA is TGCGCCAGCAGCCAAGAAAGCTGGTCGGCGTCTAACTATGGCTACACCTTC.

This clonotype was found a few times. The V call is TRBV27, the J call TRBJ1-2; D remains ambiguous. Trimming removed 6 bases from V and 2 bases from J, with 16 bases in between. The germline gives CDR1 MNHEY, CDR2 SMNVEV (reference sequence). CDR3 size: 15 residues. The CDR3 bases are TGTGCCAGCAGCCCCTCCGGGTCTCCAAACTATGGCTACACCTTC. Translated: CASSPSGSPNYGYTF.

The chain is built from TRBV4-3 and TRBJ2-5; tentatively, D is TRBD1 (5 bases). This CDR3 spans 14 amino acids. Germline V gene sequence: CDR1 LGHNA, CDR2 YSLEER. V was clipped by 1 base and J by 1 base, with 7 bases between them. CDR3 nucleotide sequence: TGCGCCAGCAGCCAAGGACAGTTCCAAGAGACCCAGTACTTC. Translating gives CASSQGQFQETQYF.

This clonotype has a handful of counts. The chain employs TRBV20-1 and TRBJ2-7; tentatively, D is TRBD1 (6 bases). CDR1 and CDR2 (germline): DFQATT, SNEGSKA (reference sequence). V was cut by 0 bases and J by 6 bases, with 12 bases left in between. There are 13 residues in the CDR3. Here the CDR3 reads CSAREPDRREQYF. CDR3 sequence (DNA): TGCAGTGCTAGAGAACCGGACAGACGCGAGCAGTACTTC.

This clonotype was observed a handful of times. This chain joins TRBV12-3 or TRBV12-4 and TRBJ2-2; D possibly matches TRBD1 or TRBD2 (6 bases each). V lost 6 bases and J lost 3, with 14 bases in between. This CDR3 is built from 15 residues. The CDR3 sequence: CASSIRGAHTGELFF. The CDR3, as DNA: TGTGCCAGCAGCATAAGGGGGGCTCACACCGGGGAGCTGTTTTTT.

The rearrangement joins TRBV5-1 to TRBJ1-1, with D perhaps TRBD1 (5 bases). There are 12 residues in the CDR3. Trimming took off 0 bases at V and 11 bases at J, with 11 bases between the two ends. Germline CDR1 reads SGHRS; CDR2 reads YFSETQ. DNA of the CDR3: TGCGCCAGCAGCTTGGAAGGGGAAGGTGCTTTCTTT. Amino acid sequence: CASSLEGEGAFF.

V and J are TRBV7-8 and TRBJ2-2; D remains unclear. Trimming shortened V by 0 bases and J by 3 bases, and 14 bases separated the two germline ends. Germline V gene sequence: CDR1 SGHVS, CDR2 FQNEAQ. CDR3 length: 17 residues. CDR3 in amino acids: CASSLATVRLYTGELFF. CDR3 bases: TGTGCCAGCAGCTTAGCTACGGTTAGGCTATACACCGGGGAGCTGTTTTTT.

This clonotype appeared a few times. V usage is TRBV2 and J usage is TRBJ2-5, with 8 bases matching TRBD2. Germline V gives CDR1 SNHLY, CDR2 FYNNEI. Unmatched junction bases numbered 6, after V lost 4 bases and J lost 2 bases. The CDR3 extends over 15 amino acids. This CDR3 reads CASSAGLGRQETQYF. Here the CDR3 DNA reads TGTGCCAGCAGTGCGGGACTAGGCCGACAAGAGACCCAGTACTTC.

This clonotype was picked up a small number of times. The chain carries TRBV11-2 and TRBJ2-1; the D is unclear. Germline CDR1 reads SGHAT; CDR2 reads FQNNGV. The V and J ends lost 4 bases and 5 bases respectively, with 12 bases between them. The CDR3 is made up of 14 amino acids. The CDR3 bases are TGTGCCAGCAGCTCCCCAATGAGTCACAATGAGCAGTTCTTC. This gives the protein CASSSPMSHNEQFF.

This clonotype was counted a few times. The rearrangement links TRBV7-9 to TRBJ1-6; D is unresolved. The germline V gene encodes CDR1 SEHNR and CDR2 FQNEAQ (reference sequence). Between the trimmed V and J ends, which lost 5 bases and 10 bases, there was a span of 21 bases. The CDR3 is made up of 16 amino acids. CDR3 residues: CASSGPPGLDVSPLHF. The CDR3 region has the DNA TGTGCCAGCAGCGGGCCGCCCGGGCTCGATGTATCACCCCTCCACTTT.

The CDR3 here is CASRQGGQETQYF. The CDR3 bases are TGTGCCAGCAGGCAGGGAGGCCAAGAGACCCAGTACTTC. The genes are TRBV12-3 or TRBV12-4 and TRBJ2-5; D may be TRBD2 (6 bases). The V gene lost 6 bases and the J gene lost 1 base, with 9 bases spanning the gap. This CDR3 region has 13 residues.

This clonotype was recorded many times. V and J are TRBV5-1 and TRBJ2-3, with 8 positions matching TRBD1. Germline lookup yields CDR1 SGHRS and CDR2 YFSETQ. The CDR3 has 16 amino acids. V was pared by 4 bases and J by 3 bases, with 10 bases of the junction left unmatched. The CDR3 here is CASSRTTGVVTDTQYF. CDR3 coding DNA: TGCGCCAGCAGCCGAACGACAGGGGTTGTGACAGATACGCAGTATTTT. Drawing the rest from reference TRBV5-1 and TRBJ2-3, the complete variable domain is KAGVTQTPRYLIKTRGQQVTLSCSPISGHRSVSWYQQTPGQGLQFLFEYFSETQRNKGNFPGRFSGRQFSNSRSEMNVSTLELGDSALYLCASSRTTGVVTDTQYFGPGTRLTVL.

The chain carries TRBV7-2 and TRBJ1-5, with 8 positions matching TRBD1. Germline trimming cut 5 bases from V and 5 bases from J; bases unmatched to any gene: 5. CDR1 SGHTA and CDR2 FQGNSA come from the germline V gene. CDR3 length: 14 residues. CDR3 coding DNA: TGTGCCAGCAGCCACGGACAGGGCCATCAGCCCCAGCATTTT. Its protein product is CASSHGQGHQPQHF.

This clonotype was counted between two and nine times. The chain's CDR3 is CSARNSVNYNEQFF. The CDR3 nucleotides are TGCAGTGCTCGAAACAGCGTTAACTACAATGAGCAGTTCTTC. V and J are TRBV20-1 and TRBJ2-1, with unresolved D. The CDR3 extends over 14 amino acids. The germline gives CDR1 DFQATT, CDR2 SNEGSKA (reference sequence). V was pared by 5 bases and J by 3 bases, with 14 bases between.

This clonotype appeared many times. The chain recombines TRBV6-2 or TRBV6-3 with TRBJ2-3; no clear D. This CDR3 has 16 residues. Germline CDR1 and CDR2: MNHEY and SVGEGT. The germline V and J ends were trimmed by 8 bases and 1 base, with 19 bases remaining between them. CDR3 residues: CASRFRSSLGTDTQYF. The DNA of the CDR3 is TGTGCCAGCCGCTTTCGGAGCTCGTTGGGCACAGATACGCAGTATTTT.

In its sample, this clonotype was seen a few times. The J gene is TRBJ2-1, the V gene TRBV28, with 10 bases that match TRBD2. Germline lookup yields CDR1 MDHEN and CDR2 SYDVKM. The CDR3 extends over 15 amino acids. J lost 4 bases, V lost 2 bases, and 2 bases had no gene match. CDR3 nucleotides: TGTGCCAGCAGTTTAAGGACTAGCGGATACAATGAGCAGTTCTTC. It codes for CASSLRTSGYNEQFF.

This clonotype turned up a few times. The chain joins TRBV5-4 to TRBJ2-4; D may be TRBD1 or TRBD2 (5 bases each). V dropped 5 bases and J dropped 0 bases, with 12 bases sitting between them. CDR1 SGHNT and CDR2 YYREEE come from the germline V gene (reference sequence). This CDR3 has 15 residues. CDR3 bases: TGTGCCAGCAGGGGGACGGGCCTAGCCAAAAACATTCAGTACTTC. Translation gives CASRGTGLAKNIQYF. Full variable domain (rest looked up from reference TRBV5-4 and TRBJ2-4): ETGVTQSPTHLIKTRGQQVTLRCSSQSGHNTVSWYQQALGQGPQFIFQYYREEENGRGNFPPRFSGLQFPNYSSELNVNALELDDSALYLCASRGTGLAKNIQYFGAGTRLSVL.

The CDR3 bases are TGTGCCAGCAGCGAGCAGGGGGCGCGAGAGACCCAGTACTTC. This codes for CASSEQGARETQYF. The J gene is TRBJ2-5, the V gene TRBV11-2; TRBD1 matches 8 bases. V dropped 5 bases and J dropped 4; count of bases not matched to a gene: 6. The CDR3 extends over 14 amino acids. Germline values: CDR1 SGHAT, CDR2 FQNNGV.

This clonotype was picked up a small number of times. The genes are TRBV5-4 and TRBJ2-3, with D possibly matching TRBD2 (5 bases). V lost 4 bases, J lost 6 bases, and 15 bases lay in between. The germline CDR1 and CDR2 sequences are SGHNT and YYREEE (reference sequence). The CDR3 has 14 residues. Here the CDR3 reads CASSARGFQDTQYF. CDR3 bases: TGTGCCAGCAGCGCACGAGGGTTTCAGGATACGCAGTATTTT.

The rearrangement links TRBV20-1 to TRBJ2-2; 8 positions agree with TRBD2. The CDR3 extends over 16 amino acids. Germline values: CDR1 DFQATT, CDR2 SNEGSKA (reference sequence). The CDR3 nucleotides are TGCTGCGCTAGATACTCAGGACTAGCTCACACCGGGGAGCTGTTTTTT. Translating gives CCARYSGLAHTGELFF.

This clonotype was counted at least ten times. The CDR3 spells CSVVGTNTGELFF. The CDR3 coding sequence is TGCAGCGTTGTTGGTACGAACACCGGGGAGCTGTTTTTT. This chain links TRBV29-1 with TRBJ2-2; D unclear. The length of the CDR3 is 13 residues. V dropped 4 bases and J dropped 0 bases, with 6 bases sitting between them. Germline V lookup: CDR1 SQVTM, CDR2 ANQGSEA.